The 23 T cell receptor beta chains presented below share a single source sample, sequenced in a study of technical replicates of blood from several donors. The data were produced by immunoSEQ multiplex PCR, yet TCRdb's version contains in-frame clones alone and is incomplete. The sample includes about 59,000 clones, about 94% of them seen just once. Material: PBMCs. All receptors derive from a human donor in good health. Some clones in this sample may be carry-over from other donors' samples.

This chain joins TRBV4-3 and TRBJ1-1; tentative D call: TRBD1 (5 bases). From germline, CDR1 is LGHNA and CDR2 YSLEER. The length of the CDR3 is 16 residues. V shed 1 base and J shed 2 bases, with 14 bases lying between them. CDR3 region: CASSQVGRQSNTEAFF. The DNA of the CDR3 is TGCGCCAGCAGCCAAGTGGGGCGGCAGAGTAACACTGAAGCTTTCTTT.

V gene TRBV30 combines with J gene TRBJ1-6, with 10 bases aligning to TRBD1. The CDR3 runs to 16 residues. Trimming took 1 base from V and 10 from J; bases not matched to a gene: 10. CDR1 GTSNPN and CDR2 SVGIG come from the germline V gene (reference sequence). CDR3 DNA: TGTGCCTGGAGTGCGGAGGTAGGGACAGGGGAATCACCCCTCCACTTT. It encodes CAWSAEVGTGESPLHF. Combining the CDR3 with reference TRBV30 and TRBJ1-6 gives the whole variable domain SQTIHQWPATLVQPVGSPLSLECTVEGTSNPNLYWYRQAAGRGLQLLFYSVGIGQISSEVPQNLSASRPQDRQFILSSKKLLLSDSGFYLCAWSAEVGTGESPLHFGNGTRLTVT.

The CDR3 protein is CASSRDTLYEQYF. The DNA of the CDR3 is TGTGCCAGCAGTCGGGACACCTTATACGAGCAGTACTTC. V gene TRBV7-9 combines with J gene TRBJ2-7; tentative D call: TRBD1 (6 bases). The CDR3 consists of 13 residues. Germline CDR1 reads SEHNR; CDR2 reads FQNEAQ (reference sequence). V lost 6 bases, J lost 4 bases, and 13 bases lay in between.

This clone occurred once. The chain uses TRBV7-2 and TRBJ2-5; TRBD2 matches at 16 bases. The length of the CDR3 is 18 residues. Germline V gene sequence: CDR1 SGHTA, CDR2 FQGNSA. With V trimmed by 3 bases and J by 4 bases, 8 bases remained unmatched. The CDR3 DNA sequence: TGTGCCAGCAGCTTTTCCGGGACTAGCGGGAGGGCCGTAGAGACCCAGTACTTC. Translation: CASSFSGTSGRAVETQYF.

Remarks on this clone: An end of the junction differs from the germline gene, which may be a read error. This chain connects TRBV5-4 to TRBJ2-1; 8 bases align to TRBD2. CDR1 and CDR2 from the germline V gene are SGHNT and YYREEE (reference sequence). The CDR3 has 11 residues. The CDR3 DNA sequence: TGTGCCAGCAGCACTCCGGGACTAGAGATCTTC. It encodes CASSTPGLEIF.

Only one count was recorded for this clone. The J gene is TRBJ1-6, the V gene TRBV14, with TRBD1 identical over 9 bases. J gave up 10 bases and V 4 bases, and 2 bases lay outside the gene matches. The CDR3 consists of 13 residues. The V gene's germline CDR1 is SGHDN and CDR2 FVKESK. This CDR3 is CASSLDRGSPLHF. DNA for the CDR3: TGTGCCAGCAGCCTGGACAGGGGCTCACCCCTCCACTTT.

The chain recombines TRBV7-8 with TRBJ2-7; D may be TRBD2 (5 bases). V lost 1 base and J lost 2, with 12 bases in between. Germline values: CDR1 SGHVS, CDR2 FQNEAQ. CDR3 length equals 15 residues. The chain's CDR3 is CASSLGHGNAYEQYF. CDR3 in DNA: TGTGCCAGCAGCTTAGGTCACGGGAACGCCTACGAGCAGTACTTC.

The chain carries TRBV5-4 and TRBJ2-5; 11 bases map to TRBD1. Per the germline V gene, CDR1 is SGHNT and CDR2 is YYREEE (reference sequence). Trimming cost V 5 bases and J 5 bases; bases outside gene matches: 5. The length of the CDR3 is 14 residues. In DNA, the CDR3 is TGTGCCAGCAGTACGGACAGGGGGCGGGAGACCCAGTACTTC. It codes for CASSTDRGRETQYF.

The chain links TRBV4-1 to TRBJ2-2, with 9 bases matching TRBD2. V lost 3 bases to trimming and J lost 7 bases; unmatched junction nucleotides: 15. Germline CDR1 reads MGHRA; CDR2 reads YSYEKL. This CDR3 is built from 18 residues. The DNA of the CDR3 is TGCGCCAGCAGCCAGGACCCGGGGCGGGGGGGCAGTTACGGGGAGCTGTTTTTT. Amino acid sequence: CASSQDPGRGGSYGELFF.

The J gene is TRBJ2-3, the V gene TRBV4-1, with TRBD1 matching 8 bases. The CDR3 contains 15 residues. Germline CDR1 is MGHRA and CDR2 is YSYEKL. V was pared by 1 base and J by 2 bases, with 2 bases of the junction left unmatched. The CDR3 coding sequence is TGCGCCAGCAGCCAAGTGACAGGGGACACAGATACGCAGTATTTT. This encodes CASSQVTGDTDTQYF.

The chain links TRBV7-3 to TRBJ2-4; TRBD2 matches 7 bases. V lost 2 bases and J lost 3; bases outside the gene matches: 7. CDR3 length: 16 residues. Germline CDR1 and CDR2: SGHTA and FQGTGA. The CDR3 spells CASSLDSGGFKNIQYF. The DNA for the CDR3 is TGTGCCAGCAGCTTAGACTCGGGAGGTTTCAAAAACATTCAGTACTTC.

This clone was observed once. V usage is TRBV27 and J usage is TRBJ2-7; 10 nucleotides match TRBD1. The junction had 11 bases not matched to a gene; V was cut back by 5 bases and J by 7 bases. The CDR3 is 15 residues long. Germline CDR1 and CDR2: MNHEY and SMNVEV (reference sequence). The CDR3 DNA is TGTGCCAGCAGTCCCCGACAGGGGGCGGCCGAGGAGCAGTACTTC. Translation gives CASSPRQGAAEEQYF.

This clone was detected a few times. The CDR3, as DNA: TGCGCCAGCAGCCAATACGGGAAAGACTACGAGCAGTACTTC. It codes for CASSQYGKDYEQYF. The chain employs TRBV4-1 and TRBJ2-7; weak D call: TRBD2 (5 bases). The CDR3 loop spans 14 amino acids. The ends were cut back, 2 bases at V and 3 bases at J, with 11 bases in the middle. Germline loops: CDR1 MGHRA, CDR2 YSYEKL.

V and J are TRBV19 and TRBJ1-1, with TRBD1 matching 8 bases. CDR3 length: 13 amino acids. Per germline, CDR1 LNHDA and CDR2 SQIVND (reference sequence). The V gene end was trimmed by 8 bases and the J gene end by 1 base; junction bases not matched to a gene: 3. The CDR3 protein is CASLGQANTEAFF. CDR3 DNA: TGTGCCAGTTTGGGACAGGCGAACACTGAAGCTTTCTTT.

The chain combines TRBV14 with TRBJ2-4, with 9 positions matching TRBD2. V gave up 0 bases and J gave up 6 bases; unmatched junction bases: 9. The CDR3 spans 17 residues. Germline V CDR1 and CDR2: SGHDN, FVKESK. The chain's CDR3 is CASSQDRAGGRGNIQYF. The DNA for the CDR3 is TGTGCCAGCAGCCAAGATCGTGCGGGAGGGAGGGGAAACATTCAGTACTTC.

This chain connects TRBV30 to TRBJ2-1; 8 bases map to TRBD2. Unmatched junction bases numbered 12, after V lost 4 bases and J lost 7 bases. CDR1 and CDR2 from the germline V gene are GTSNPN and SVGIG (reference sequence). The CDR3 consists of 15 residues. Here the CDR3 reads CAWTKRGSLSNEQFF. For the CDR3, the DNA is TGTGCCTGGACCAAGCGGGGGAGCCTCTCTAATGAGCAGTTCTTC.

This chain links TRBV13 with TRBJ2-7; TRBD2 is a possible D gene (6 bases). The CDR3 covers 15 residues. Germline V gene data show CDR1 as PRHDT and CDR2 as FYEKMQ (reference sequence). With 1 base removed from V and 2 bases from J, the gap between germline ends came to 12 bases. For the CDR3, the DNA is TGTGCCAGCAGCTTAGAGGGCGGGACGGCCTACGAGCAGTACTTC. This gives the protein CASSLEGGTAYEQYF.

In nucleotides, the CDR3 is TGCGCCAGCAGCTCCTCTATGCGAAGTGAGCAGTTCTTC. Its protein product is CASSSSMRSEQFF. This chain connects TRBV5-1 to TRBJ2-1, with unresolved D. V was pared by 3 bases and J by 9 bases, with 13 bases between. The CDR3 consists of 13 residues. Looked up from germline, CDR1 is SGHRS and CDR2 is YFSETQ.

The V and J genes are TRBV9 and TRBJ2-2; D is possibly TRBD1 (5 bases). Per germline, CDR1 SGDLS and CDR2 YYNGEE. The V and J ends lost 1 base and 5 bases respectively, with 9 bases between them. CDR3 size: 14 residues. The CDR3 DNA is TGTGCCAGCAGCGTAACAGGAAGAACCGGGGAGCTGTTTTTT. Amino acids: CASSVTGRTGELFF. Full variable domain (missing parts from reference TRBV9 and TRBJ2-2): DSGVTQTPKHLITATGQRVTLRCSPRSGDLSVYWYQQSLDQGLQFLIQYYNGEERAKGNILERFSAQQFPDLHSELNLSSLELGDSALYFCASSVTGRTGELFFGEGSRLTVL.

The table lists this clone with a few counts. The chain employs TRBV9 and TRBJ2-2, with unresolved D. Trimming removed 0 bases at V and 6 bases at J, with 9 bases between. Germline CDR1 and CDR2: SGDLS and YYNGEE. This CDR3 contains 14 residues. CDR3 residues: CASSVVGSAGELFF. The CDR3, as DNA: TGTGCCAGCAGCGTAGTAGGCAGCGCCGGGGAGCTGTTTTTT.

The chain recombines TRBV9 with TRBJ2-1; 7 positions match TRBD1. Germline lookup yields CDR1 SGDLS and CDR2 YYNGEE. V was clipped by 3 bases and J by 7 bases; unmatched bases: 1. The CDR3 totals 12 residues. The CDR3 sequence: CASSEQGNEQFF. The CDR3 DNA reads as TGTGCCAGCAGCGAACAGGGGAATGAGCAGTTCTTC.

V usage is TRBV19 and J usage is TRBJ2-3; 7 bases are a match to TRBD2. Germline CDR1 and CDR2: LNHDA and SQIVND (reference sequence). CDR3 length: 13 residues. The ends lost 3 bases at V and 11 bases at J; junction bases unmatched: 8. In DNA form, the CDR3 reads TGTGCCAGTAGTATTGACCTCCCGGGAGGGCAGTATTTT. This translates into CASSIDLPGGQYF.

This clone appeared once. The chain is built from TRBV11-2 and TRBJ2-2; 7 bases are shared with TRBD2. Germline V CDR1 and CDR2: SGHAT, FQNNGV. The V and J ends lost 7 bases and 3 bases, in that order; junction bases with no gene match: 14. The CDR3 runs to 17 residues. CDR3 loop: CASTSRGGSLHTGELFF. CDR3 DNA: TGTGCCAGCACCTCAAGGGGCGGGAGCTTGCACACCGGGGAGCTGTTTTTT.